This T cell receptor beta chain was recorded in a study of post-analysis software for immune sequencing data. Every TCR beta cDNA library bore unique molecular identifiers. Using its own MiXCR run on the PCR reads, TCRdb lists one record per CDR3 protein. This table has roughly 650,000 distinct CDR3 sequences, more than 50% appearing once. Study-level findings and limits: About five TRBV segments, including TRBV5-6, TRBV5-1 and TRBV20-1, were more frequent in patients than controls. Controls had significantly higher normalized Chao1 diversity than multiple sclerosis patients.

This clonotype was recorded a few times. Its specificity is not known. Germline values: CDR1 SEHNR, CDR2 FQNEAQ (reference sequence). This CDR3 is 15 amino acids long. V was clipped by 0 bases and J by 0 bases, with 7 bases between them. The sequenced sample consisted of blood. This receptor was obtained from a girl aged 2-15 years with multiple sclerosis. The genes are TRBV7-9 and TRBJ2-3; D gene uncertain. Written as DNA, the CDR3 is TGTGCCAGCAGCTTAGCACACAGTAGCACAGATACGCAGTATTTT. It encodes CASSLAHSSTDTQYF. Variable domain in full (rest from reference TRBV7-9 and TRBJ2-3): DTGVSQNPRHKITKRGQNVTFRCDPISEHNRLYWYRQTLGQGPEFLTYFQNEAQLEKSRLLSDRFSAERPKGSFSTLEIQRTEQGDSAMYLCASSLAHSSTDTQYFGPGTRLTVL.